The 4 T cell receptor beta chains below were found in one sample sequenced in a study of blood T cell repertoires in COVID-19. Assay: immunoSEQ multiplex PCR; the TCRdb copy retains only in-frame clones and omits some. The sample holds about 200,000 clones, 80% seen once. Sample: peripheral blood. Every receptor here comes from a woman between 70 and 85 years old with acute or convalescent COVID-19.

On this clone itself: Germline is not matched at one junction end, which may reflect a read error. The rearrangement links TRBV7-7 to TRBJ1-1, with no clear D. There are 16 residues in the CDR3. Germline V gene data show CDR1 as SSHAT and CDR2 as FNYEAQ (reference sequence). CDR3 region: CASSLVQVRRLTEAFF. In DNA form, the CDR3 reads TGTGCTAGCAGCTTAGTCCAGGTTCGACGTCTAACTGAAGCTTTCTTT.

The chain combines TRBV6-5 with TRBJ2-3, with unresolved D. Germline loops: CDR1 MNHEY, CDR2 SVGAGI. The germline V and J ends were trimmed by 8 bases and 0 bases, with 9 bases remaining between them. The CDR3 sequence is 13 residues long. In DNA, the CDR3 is TGTGCCAGCGGCCCTAGGAGCACAGATACGCAGTATTTT. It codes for CASGPRSTDTQYF.

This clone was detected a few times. CDR3 DNA sequence: TGCAGCGCTCGACAGGGGAGCTCCTACGAGCAGTACTTC. Protein: CSARQGSSYEQYF. This chain uses TRBV29-1 with TRBJ2-7; 8 bases are shared with TRBD1. The CDR3 covers 13 residues. With 7 bases clipped from V and 0 bases from J, the junction kept 5 bases outside the gene matches. Germline assignment: CDR1 SQVTM and CDR2 ANQGSEA.

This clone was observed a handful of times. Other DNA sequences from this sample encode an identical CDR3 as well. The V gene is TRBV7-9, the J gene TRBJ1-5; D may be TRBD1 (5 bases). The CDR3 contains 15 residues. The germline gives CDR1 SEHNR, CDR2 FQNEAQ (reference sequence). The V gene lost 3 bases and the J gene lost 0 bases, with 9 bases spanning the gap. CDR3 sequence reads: CASSFTGGSNQPQHF. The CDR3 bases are TGTGCCAGCAGCTTTACGGGGGGTAGCAATCAGCCCCAGCATTTT.